This entry lists 3 T cell receptor beta chains sequenced from one sample in a study of response to subunit inactivated influenza vaccine (dated by TCRdb to 2016 to 2018). Receptor libraries were prepared by RT-PCR. This sample was sequenced with an Illumina HiSeq 2500. TCRdb cleaned the public reads at Q25 with fastp, built clones with MiXCR and kept in-frame beta chains. Every entry covers one CDR3 protein and lists the most common genes and DNA from its rows. Across this sample there are 500,000 or so distinct CDR3 sequences, with approximately 17% seen only once. Less than 4% of the sample is in the top ten clones. The sequenced sample was CD4+ T cells sorted from PBMCs, obtained about 24 months after vaccination. All receptors come from a man between 50 and 75 years old who received an inactivated influenza vaccine. Donor details come from another sample of the same person, matched by shared clones.

The rearrangement joins TRBV29-1 to TRBJ1-2; possible D gene TRBD1, 6 bases. There are 13 residues in the CDR3. The germline gives CDR1 SQVTM, CDR2 ANQGSEA. The V gene lost 4 bases and the J gene lost 4 bases, with 13 bases spanning the gap. The CDR3 loop is CSVVAGVGYGYTF. Written as DNA, the CDR3 is TGCAGCGTTGTGGCAGGGGTAGGCTATGGCTACACCTTC.

This clonotype occurred many times. This sequence joins TRBV7-2 and TRBJ1-2; TRBD1 might be the D (6 bases). Germline-derived CDR1 and CDR2 are SGHTA and FQGNSA. The CDR3 has 16 residues. Trimming pared 1 base from V and 4 bases from J, leaving 16 bases between. The CDR3 sequence is CASSLEPGVSGYGYTF. In DNA form, the CDR3 reads TGTGCCAGCAGCTTAGAACCAGGGGTGAGCGGCTATGGCTACACCTTC.

The rearrangement uses TRBV24-1 and TRBJ2-1, with TRBD2 matching over 14 bases. Per the germline V gene, CDR1 is KGHDR and CDR2 is SFDVKD. V shed 3 bases and J 7 bases; nucleotides not matched to a gene: 10. The CDR3 has 18 residues. CDR3: CATSDPNPGLAGVNEQFF. CDR3 DNA: TGTGCCACCAGTGATCCTAACCCGGGACTAGCGGGAGTTAATGAGCAGTTCTTC.